Presented here are 5 T cell receptor beta chains from one specimen sequenced in a study of T cells in Graves' hyperthyroidism and ophthalmopathy. RNA transcripts gave rise to amplified TCR beta CDR3 regions. The HTBI primer set served for first-round RT-PCR of the TCR CDR3. From the multiplex PCR reads, TCRdb called clonotypes with MiXCR, one entry per CDR3 protein. Of 150,000 or so distinct CDR3 sequences in the sample, about 9% were seen once. The sample taken for sequencing was blood. These receptors were collected from a woman aged 18-30 years with Graves' hyperthyroidism that later progressed to Graves' ophthalmopathy.

With regard to this clonotype: A much larger clone sits a single nucleotide away, making a read error possible. The chain links TRBV6-1 to TRBJ2-6; possibly TRBD1 or TRBD2 for D (5 bases each). The CDR3 sequence is 16 residues long. CDR1 and CDR2 (germline): MNHNS, SASEGT. The chain's CDR3 is CASSRDAGSGADVLTF. The CDR3, as DNA: TGTGCCAGCAGTCGGGACGCCGGCTCTGGGGCCGACGTCCTGACTTTC.

This clonotype was seen ten or more times. V usage is TRBV27 and J usage is TRBJ1-1, with 8 bases lining up with TRBD1. The junction had 6 bases not matched to a gene; V was cut back by 5 bases and J by 4 bases. The V gene's germline CDR1 is MNHEY and CDR2 SMNVEV (reference sequence). The CDR3 length is 14 residues. CDR3 region: CASSPRDRSTEAFF. The CDR3 DNA follows: TGTGCCAGCAGTCCCCGGGACAGGTCCACTGAAGCTTTCTTT.

This clonotype was seen ten or more times. The chain recombines TRBV19 with TRBJ2-2, with 11 bases identical to TRBD2. Germline CDR1 LNHDA, CDR2 SQIVND (reference sequence). The CDR3 runs 15 residues. The V gene end was trimmed by 6 bases and the J gene end by 3 bases; junction bases not matched to a gene: 3. The CDR3 region has the DNA TGTGCCAGTAGAGATAGCGGGAGGGACACCGGGGAGCTGTTTTTT. Translating gives CASRDSGRDTGELFF.

This clonotype was counted only a few times. The gene calls are TRBV2 and TRBJ2-2; TRBD1 aligns across 7 bases. Trimming cost V 11 bases and J 5 bases; bases outside gene matches: 11. The CDR3 is 14 amino acids. Germline lookup yields CDR1 SNHLY and CDR2 FYNNEI. The CDR3 DNA reads TGTGCCGGCATCCCCCAGGGGGATACCGGGGAGCTGTTTTTT. Protein sequence: CAGIPQGDTGELFF.

This clonotype was seen at least ten times. The V call is TRBV20-1, the J call TRBJ1-1; tentative D call: TRBD1 (5 bases). The CDR3 is made up of 13 amino acids. V was trimmed by 2 bases and J by 3 bases, leaving 10 bases between them. The germline CDR1 and CDR2 sequences are DFQATT and SNEGSKA (reference sequence). CDR3 sequence reads: CSARTTAYTEAFF. The CDR3 DNA reads TGCAGTGCTAGAACGACAGCGTACACTGAAGCTTTCTTT.